This TCR beta chain was sequenced during a study of regulatory T cells in long-lasting Graves disease. Findings and limits, study-wide: Graves' patients with persistent disease showed TCR diversity lower than patients newly diagnosed. Patients with persistent disease shared over 2,500 public clonotypes, outpacing the 966 shared by new patients. TRBV28 was favored in persistent disease, as were TRBJ1-2 and TRBJ2-5.

CDR3-region Arm-PCR and iRepertoire HTBI primers produced the TCR beta libraries. TCRdb re-called the multiplex PCR reads with MiXCR, one entry per CDR3 protein. Found here are approximately 400,000 distinct CDR3 sequences, around 21% of them singletons; the top ten hold more than 20%. Concerning this clonotype: Its target is unknown.

Time point meaning: persistent/refractory GD, antithyroid drugs over 5 years with positive TRAb. Preparation of the TCR library used RNA extracted from PBMCs. Diagnoses of Graves' disease were made by American Thyroid Association guidelines. The CDR3 has 14 amino acids. The germline V gene has CDR1 LNHNV and CDR2 YYDKDF (reference sequence). V gave up 4 bases and J gave up 5 bases; unmatched junction bases: 7. The rearrangement joins TRBV15 to TRBJ2-7; 8 nucleotides line up with TRBD1. The sequenced sample was peripheral blood mononuclear cells (PBMCs), obtained when the disease was refractory, from a patient treated with antithyroid drugs. The TCR originated in a female donor with Graves disease. The CDR3 region is CATSIDRGVNEQYF. The CDR3 coding sequence is TGTGCCACCAGCATAGACAGGGGTGTTAACGAGCAGTACTTC. Full variable domain (missing parts from reference TRBV15 and TRBJ2-7): DAMVIQNPRYQVTQFGKPVTLSCSQTLNHNVMYWYQQKSSQAPKLLFHYYDKDFNNEADTPDNFQSRRPNTSFCFLDIRSPGLGDTAMYLCATSIDRGVNEQYFGPGTRLTVT.